These 8 T cell receptor beta chains were sequenced from one sample in a study of response to subunit inactivated influenza vaccine. Using its own MiXCR run on the RT-PCR reads, TCRdb lists one record per CDR3 protein. The sample records 650,000 to 850,000 distinct CDR3 sequences, about 14% being singletons. Sequenced here: PBMCs from blood, sampled 14 days before vaccination. All receptors come from a man aged 50-59 years who received an inactivated influenza vaccine.

The gene calls are TRBV10-3 and TRBJ2-2, with TRBD1 matching over 7 bases. Germline V gene data show CDR1 as ENHRY and CDR2 as SYGVKD. The CDR3 totals 14 residues. J lost 3 bases, V lost 6 bases, and 4 bases had no gene match. Here the CDR3 reads CAISDRVDTGELFF. The CDR3 DNA reads as TGTGCCATCAGCGACAGGGTGGACACCGGGGAGCTGTTTTTT.

This clonotype has a handful of counts. This chain uses TRBV3-1 with TRBJ2-4; D perhaps matches TRBD2 (6 bases). Germline CDR1 is LGHDT and CDR2 is YNNKEL (reference sequence). The CDR3 is made up of 18 amino acids. V lost 2 bases, J lost 5 bases, and 22 bases lay in between. As DNA, the CDR3 is TGTGCCAGCAGCCAAACCCCGGGACTCTCGATTAGGGAAAACATTCAGTACTTC. This sequence encodes CASSQTPGLSIRENIQYF.

This clonotype has more than one count but fewer than ten. CDR3 amino acids: CAISGKGLAEQYF. Here the CDR3 DNA reads TGTGCCATCAGTGGCAAAGGGTTGGCCGAGCAGTACTTC. V gene TRBV10-3 combines with J gene TRBJ2-7; D gene unclear. V was cut by 4 bases and J by 6 bases, with 13 bases left in between. The germline V gene has CDR1 ENHRY and CDR2 SYGVKD. This CDR3 comprises 13 residues.

This clonotype was observed a few times. This rearrangement joins TRBV4-1 to TRBJ1-6, with D uncertain. The germline V and J ends were trimmed by 0 bases and 6 bases, with 9 bases remaining between them. This CDR3 is 15 amino acids long. Germline lookup yields CDR1 MGHRA and CDR2 YSYEKL. CDR3 region: CASSQDLFFNSPLHF. The CDR3 DNA sequence: TGCGCCAGCAGCCAAGACCTGTTTTTTAATTCACCCCTCCACTTT.

The V call is TRBV12-3 or TRBV12-4, the J call TRBJ2-7; 7 bases match TRBD1. V trimming: 1 base; J trimming: 6 bases; junction bases outside the gene matches: 6. The CDR3 extends over 14 amino acids. CDR3 amino acids: CASSLGGQLAEQYF. CDR3 in DNA: TGTGCCAGCAGTTTAGGGGGACAGCTAGCCGAGCAGTACTTC.

The V gene is TRBV6-5, the J gene TRBJ2-7; possibly TRBD1 for D (5 bases). The CDR3 sequence is 14 residues long. V shed 0 bases and J shed 2 bases, with 8 bases lying between them. Germline CDR1 MNHEY, CDR2 SVGAGI. CDR3 DNA: TGTGCCAGCAGTTACTCCGTGACAGCCTACGAGCAGTACTTC. Translated, it gives CASSYSVTAYEQYF.

V usage is TRBV2 and J usage is TRBJ2-7; 9 bases are shared with TRBD1. The germline CDR1 and CDR2 sequences are SNHLY and FYNNEI. The CDR3 consists of 14 residues. V lost 4 bases to trimming and J lost 3 bases; unmatched junction nucleotides: 4. Here the CDR3 reads CASSGTGVFYEQYF. DNA of the CDR3: TGTGCCAGCAGTGGGACAGGGGTTTTCTACGAGCAGTACTTC. Full variable domain (rest looked up from reference TRBV2 and TRBJ2-7): EPEVTQTPSHQVTQMGQEVILRCVPISNHLYFYWYRQILGQKVEFLVSFYNNEISEKSEIFDDQFSVERPDGSNFTLKIRSTKLEDSAMYFCASSGTGVFYEQYFGPGTRLTVT.

The chain combines TRBV6-1 with TRBJ2-2; the D is unclear. V lost 1 base and J lost 11, with 5 bases in between. The germline CDR1 and CDR2 sequences are MNHNS and SASEGT. CDR3 size: 11 residues. CDR3 DNA sequence: TGTGCCAGCAGTGAAGACGGAGAGCTGTTTTTT. This translates into CASSEDGELFF.